Below, one TCR beta chain is given with its context. Its antigen is undetermined. The data belong to a study of cytomegalovirus exposure and HLA in healthy donors. Regarding the study as a whole: Associated with cytomegalovirus, according to the listing, were some 150 TCR beta chains. Among the CMV-associated chains, three were confirmed in vitro as specific for CMV antigens. Subsequent analysis revealed that first-cohort TCR clusters tended to co-occur in the 110 or so validation repertoires.

The assay was immunoSEQ multiplex PCR, and TCRdb's table has in-frame clones only and misses some. Of a few hundred thousand clones detected, about 86% appear once; the ten largest clones hold 0.95% to 1.1%. The CDR3 runs to 18 residues. V dropped 6 bases and J dropped 2; count of bases not matched to a gene: 10. Germline V gene sequence: CDR1 SNHLY, CDR2 FYNNEI. The donors belonged to the approximately 120-subject validation cohort, separate from the approximately 670-subject first cohort. This chain links TRBV2 with TRBJ2-6; 10 bases match TRBD1. Sequences were obtained from PBMCs. The sequence was obtained from a woman aged 18-29 years in good health and CMV-seronegative. CDR3: CASSTTGGGLAGANVLTF. In DNA form, the CDR3 reads TGTGCCAGCAGCACGACAGGGGGCGGTCTGGCTGGGGCCAACGTCCTGACTTTC.